A single sample gave rise to the 20 T cell receptor beta chains below, sequenced in a study of molecular identifiers for immune sequencing clone quantification listed by TCRdb under 2018. The receptor library was made with PCR. Sequencing used a NextSeq 500. TCRdb redid the processing of the public reads, applying fastp at Q25 and MiXCR, and retained in-frame beta chains. Every distinct CDR3 protein forms one entry, paired with its most common genes and DNA. The sample data list around 470,000 distinct CDR3 sequences, and roughly 26% of these were observed just once. The ten largest account for about 0.75% of the sample. The sample consisted of naive CD8+ T cells from blood, with Jurkat cell RNA spiked in. Reading the label with the study, this specimen's cell subset or site is: FACS-sorted CD8+CD4-CCR7+CD45RA+ naive T cells. The receptors stem from a human donor in good health. Some libraries in this study had Jurkat cell RNA spiked in.

The table lists this clonotype with a few counts. This chain joins TRBV28 and TRBJ2-7; D perhaps matches TRBD2 (6 bases). CDR3 length equals 16 residues. Trimming took 5 bases from V and 4 from J, leaving 21 bases between them. Per germline, CDR1 MDHEN and CDR2 SYDVKM. CDR3 sequence (DNA): TGTGCCAGCAGTATAAGGCAGGGCCATGGAGGGTACGAGCAGTACTTC. Protein product: CASSIRQGHGGYEQYF.

This clonotype was counted a few times. For the CDR3, the DNA is TGTGCCAGCAGGATTACCGGGACAGTAAGCTCTGGGGCCAACGTCCTGACTTTC. It is translated as CASRITGTVSSGANVLTF. The chain is built from TRBV6-5 and TRBJ2-6, with 7 bases that match TRBD1. J gave up 0 bases and V 6 bases, and 11 bases lay outside the gene matches. Germline V gene data show CDR1 as MNHEY and CDR2 as SVGAGI. The CDR3 spans 18 residues.

This clonotype was seen once. The rearrangement joins TRBV29-1 to TRBJ2-7; 7 bases match TRBD1. CDR1 and CDR2 (germline): SQVTM, ANQGSEA. With V trimmed by 2 bases and J by 0 bases, 7 bases remained unmatched. This CDR3 contains 15 residues. The CDR3 spells CSVEKGHRGSYEQYF. Here the CDR3 DNA reads TGCAGCGTTGAAAAGGGCCACAGGGGCTCCTACGAGCAGTACTTC.

This clonotype was observed at least ten times. This chain joins TRBV20-1 and TRBJ2-7, with TRBD1 as a possible D gene (6 bases). The CDR3 length is 13 residues. The V end was cut by 4 bases, the J end by 4 bases, with 14 bases between. Per the germline V gene, CDR1 is DFQATT and CDR2 is SNEGSKA (reference sequence). As DNA, the CDR3 is TGCAGTGCTATCCGGGACACGGCTTACGAGCAGTACTTC. It yields the protein CSAIRDTAYEQYF.

Concerning this clonotype: Given a much more abundant clone one base away, this may be a read error. J is TRBJ2-3 and V is TRBV5-1; the match to TRBD2 covers 9 bases. CDR3 length: 15 residues. Germline CDR1 SGHRS, CDR2 YFSETQ. V trimming: 4 bases; J trimming: 6 bases; junction bases outside the gene matches: 9. DNA for the CDR3: TGCGCCAGCAGCCCTGGACTAGCGTGGGCGGATACGCAGTATTTT. Translated: CASSPGLAWADTQYF.

This clonotype was picked up a small number of times. The V call is TRBV11-2, the J call TRBJ2-7, with D hard to call. V lost 4 bases, J lost 0 bases, and 13 bases lay in between. This CDR3 has 15 amino acids. The germline gives CDR1 SGHAT, CDR2 FQNNGV. DNA of the CDR3: TGTGCCAGCAGCTACGCCTCTGGGCACTCCTACGAGCAGTACTTC. It specifies CASSYASGHSYEQYF.

About this clonotype: Because the CDR3 is missing its conserved closing phenylalanine or tryptophan, this is likely a read error. The chain employs TRBV12-5 and TRBJ1-1, with D possibly TRBD1 on 5 matching bases. The germline V gene has CDR1 LGHNT and CDR2 FRNRAP. The CDR3 consists of 15 residues. V lost 1 base to trimming and J lost 3 bases, with 12 bases between them. The CDR3 bases are TGTGCTAGTGGTTTGGACAGACAGTCCTACACTGAAGCTTTCTTG. Its translation is CASGLDRQSYTEAFL.

This clonotype appeared many times. The V gene is TRBV20-1, the J gene TRBJ2-7; no reliable D call. V gave up 6 bases and J gave up 6 bases, with 18 bases separating them. The CDR3 covers 13 residues. Germline V gene data show CDR1 as DFQATT and CDR2 as SNEGSKA (reference sequence). CDR3 in DNA: TGCAGTGCGGCACAACTCAATACGGGCGAGCAGTACTTC. This encodes CSAAQLNTGEQYF.

On this clonotype: Compared with germline, one end of the junction differs, possibly owing to a read error. The J gene is TRBJ1-2, the V gene TRBV4-3; no clear D. This CDR3 has 15 amino acids. Germline CDR1 and CDR2: LGHNA and YSLEER. The CDR3 sequence: CTSSQDFPSNYGYTF. The CDR3 DNA reads as TGCACCAGCAGCCAAGATTTCCCCTCCAACTATGGCTACACCTTC.

This chain connects TRBV7-3 to TRBJ2-3; possibly TRBD1 for D (6 bases). Looked up from germline, CDR1 is SGHTA and CDR2 is FQGTGA. The CDR3 has 14 residues. Between the trimmed V and J ends, which lost 5 bases and 5 bases, there was a span of 14 bases. The CDR3 DNA reads TGTGCCAGCAGCCAGCAGGGGCTGGGAGATACGCAGTATTTT. It yields the protein CASSQQGLGDTQYF.

This clonotype was detected only a few times. The chain carries TRBV19 and TRBJ2-1; 10 nucleotides align to TRBD2. This CDR3 contains 16 residues. After removal of 5 bases from V and 0 bases from J, the junction contained 4 bases not matched to a gene. Germline CDR1 LNHDA, CDR2 SQIVND (reference sequence). Written as DNA, the CDR3 is TGTGCCAGTAGTCCCGCTAGCGGGAGCTCCTACAATGAGCAGTTCTTC. Encoded protein: CASSPASGSSYNEQFF.

The gene calls are TRBV6-2 or TRBV6-3 and TRBJ1-1; possible D gene TRBD1, 5 bases. V lost 5 bases and J 0 bases, leaving 13 bases between the germline ends. Germline assignment: CDR1 MNHEY and CDR2 SVGEGT. The CDR3 runs 15 residues. The CDR3 DNA is TGTGCCAGCAGTATTGACAGCGAAATGAACACTGAAGCTTTCTTT. Its protein product is CASSIDSEMNTEAFF.

V usage is TRBV4-2 and J usage is TRBJ2-4; 10 bases agree with TRBD2. The CDR3 sequence is 18 residues long. CDR1 and CDR2 from the germline V gene are LGHNA and YNFKEQ. V trimming: 0 bases; J trimming: 8 bases; junction bases outside the gene matches: 13. The DNA for the CDR3 is TGTGCCAGCAGCCAAGAGAGAAGCGGGAGGGCCCTCGGTTACATTCAGTACTTC. This sequence encodes CASSQERSGRALGYIQYF.

This clonotype was counted only a few times. J is TRBJ2-7 and V is TRBV7-9; the match to TRBD2 covers 9 bases. From germline, CDR1 is SEHNR and CDR2 FQNEAQ (reference sequence). The CDR3 runs to 15 residues. V trimming: 3 bases; J trimming: 3 bases; junction bases outside the gene matches: 6. DNA for the CDR3: TGTGCCAGCAGCTTTCGGTCTAGCGGGAACTACGAGCAGTACTTC. Its protein is CASSFRSSGNYEQYF. The full variable domain, completed using reference TRBV7-9 and TRBJ2-7, is DTGVSQNPRHKITKRGQNVTFRCDPISEHNRLYWYRQTLGQGPEFLTYFQNEAQLEKSRLLSDRFSAERPKGSFSTLEIQRTEQGDSAMYLCASSFRSSGNYEQYFGPGTRLTVT.

To note about this clonotype: A single base separates this from a much larger clone, so it may be a read error. J is TRBJ2-3 and V is TRBV5-1, with D possibly TRBD2 on 5 matching bases. The CDR3 is 13 residues long. The ends were cut back, 4 bases at V and 8 bases at J, with 14 bases in the middle. The germline V gene encodes CDR1 SGHRS and CDR2 YFSETQ. The CDR3 sequence: CASSEGGKGTQYF. The DNA of the CDR3 is TGCGCCAGCAGCGAGGGCGGTAAGGGTACGCAGTATTTT.

There are a few counts of this clonotype. The gene calls are TRBV7-6 and TRBJ2-7; 11 nucleotides match TRBD2. Per the germline V gene, CDR1 is SGHVS and CDR2 is FNYEAQ. The J segment lost 2 bases and the V segment lost 5 bases, leaving 14 bases of the junction unmatched. The CDR3 length is 18 residues. CDR3 residues: CASSPGLAETYLTYEQYF. CDR3 DNA sequence: TGTGCCAGCAGCCCGGGACTAGCGGAAACCTACCTTACCTACGAGCAGTACTTC.

About this clonotype itself: This may arise from a read error, as a much more abundant clone is one base away. V and J are TRBV5-6 and TRBJ2-7, with 10 positions matching TRBD2. J was trimmed by 9 bases and V by 3 bases; bases with no gene match: 9. Germline-derived CDR1 and CDR2 are SGHDT and YYEEEE. This CDR3 has 14 amino acids. The CDR3 protein is CASSSGLATNGQYF. CDR3 nucleotides: TGTGCCAGCAGCTCGGGACTAGCGACCAACGGGCAGTACTTC. The full variable domain, in which reference TRBV5-6 and TRBJ2-7 provide the parts outside the CDR3, is DAGVTQSPTHLIKTRGQQVTLRCSPKSGHDTVSWYQQALGQGPQFIFQYYEEEERQRGNFPDRFSGHQFPNYSSELNVNALLLGDSALYLCASSSGLATNGQYFGPGTRLTVT.

In its sample, this clonotype was seen a few times. A much larger clone differs from this one at a single base, so this may be a read error. The conserved phenylalanine or tryptophan is not found at the CDR3 terminus, so this likely reflects a read error. The rearrangement joins TRBV20-1 to TRBJ2-7, with TRBD2 as a possible D gene (6 bases). Trimming shortened V by 1 base and J by 0 bases, and 16 bases separated the two germline ends. The CDR3 spans 16 residues. Germline CDR1 is DFQATT and CDR2 is SNEGSKA (reference sequence). CDR3 sequence: CSARVRSSGYSYEQYL. The CDR3 DNA reads TGCAGTGCTAGAGTACGATCCAGCGGGTACTCCTACGAGCAGTACCTC.

The V and J genes are TRBV27 and TRBJ2-3, with D perhaps being TRBD1 or TRBD2 (5 bases each). Trimming removed 3 bases at V and 4 bases at J, with 8 bases between. This CDR3 comprises 13 residues. Germline lookup yields CDR1 MNHEY and CDR2 SMNVEV (reference sequence). The CDR3: CASSFLGPDTQYF. CDR3 DNA sequence: TGTGCCAGCAGTTTCCTGGGACCAGATACGCAGTATTTT.

This clonotype has ten or more counts. CDR3 loop: CASSPRDRAETQYF. For the CDR3, the DNA is TGTGCCAGCTCACCGAGGGACAGGGCAGAGACCCAGTACTTC. V gene TRBV18 combines with J gene TRBJ2-5; 9 positions agree with TRBD1. The CDR3 spans 14 residues. The trim removed 3 bases at V and 4 bases at J, leaving 3 bases unmatched. Germline lookup yields CDR1 KGHSH and CDR2 LQKENI.